The 15 T cell receptor beta chains reported below all come from one sample, sequenced in a study of T cell responses to AZD1222 COVID-19 vaccine. The table came from immunoSEQ multiplex PCR; TCRdb's copy has only in-frame clones and leaves some out. The table lists 70,000 to 75,000 clones, around 81% of them singletons. The input for sequencing was peripheral blood, taken 28 days after the second AZD1222 dose. These receptors were taken from an adult who received the AZD1222 COVID-19 vaccine.

This clone was counted between two and nine times. V usage is TRBV5-1 and J usage is TRBJ1-1; D might be TRBD1 (6 bases). The CDR3 sequence is 13 residues long. Trimming left V 0 bases short and J 4 bases short, with 7 bases between. The V gene's germline CDR1 is SGHRS and CDR2 YFSETQ. In nucleotides, the CDR3 is TGCGCCAGCAGCTTGGGAGGGGGCACTGAAGCTTTCTTT. Protein sequence: CASSLGGGTEAFF.

The CDR3 sequence: CASSVAAGGSYEQYF. Here the CDR3 DNA reads TGTGCCAGCAGCGTAGCGGCAGGCGGCTCCTACGAGCAGTACTTC. J is TRBJ2-7 and V is TRBV9, with D hard to call. CDR1 SGDLS and CDR2 YYNGEE come from the germline V gene. The CDR3 is 15 residues long. The V end was cut by 0 bases, the J end by 0 bases, with 10 bases between.

CDR3 residues: CASSEDSLYEQYF. As DNA, the CDR3 is TGTGCCAGCAGTGAGGACAGTCTCTACGAGCAGTACTTC. The rearrangement uses TRBV2 and TRBJ2-7, with a possible D match to TRBD1 (6 bases). The length of the CDR3 is 13 residues. The germline V gene has CDR1 SNHLY and CDR2 FYNNEI. V lost 3 bases, J lost 3 bases, and 9 bases lay in between.

The CDR3 region is CASSTPLPYNEQFF. The CDR3 DNA reads as TGTGCCAGCAGTACACCGTTGCCCTACAATGAGCAGTTCTTC. This chain joins TRBV28 and TRBJ2-1; D uncertain. Germline assignment: CDR1 MDHEN and CDR2 SYDVKM. Trimming took 5 bases from V and 2 from J, leaving 10 bases between them. The CDR3 totals 14 residues.

This clone was counted a few times. V usage is TRBV11-2 and J usage is TRBJ1-4; no clear D. V lost 1 base and J 7 bases, leaving 10 bases between the germline ends. From germline, CDR1 is SGHAT and CDR2 FQNNGV. CDR3 length equals 14 residues. In DNA form, the CDR3 reads TGTGCCAGCAGCTTAGGACCGTTAAGTGAAAAACTGTTTTTT. Translation: CASSLGPLSEKLFF.

The rearrangement links TRBV7-2 to TRBJ2-1; unclear D gene. CDR1 SGHTA and CDR2 FQGNSA come from the germline V gene. This CDR3 spans 15 amino acids. Trimming took off 6 bases at V and 7 bases at J, with 19 bases between the two ends. The DNA of the CDR3 is TGTGCCAGCAGGTATCGATTTCAGGCCCAAAATGAGCAGTTCTTC. The encoded protein is CASRYRFQAQNEQFF.

The gene calls are TRBV7-2 and TRBJ2-1; perhaps TRBD2 as D (6 bases). CDR3 length: 15 amino acids. V gave up 1 base and J gave up 6 bases, with 13 bases separating them. Germline-derived CDR1 and CDR2 are SGHTA and FQGNSA. CDR3 bases: TGTGCCAGCAGCTTAGATGGTCTAGCGCCCAATGAGCAGTTCTTC. Protein product: CASSLDGLAPNEQFF.

The chain is built from TRBV29-1 and TRBJ1-3, with D unresolved. Trimming removed 6 bases at V and 3 bases at J, with 15 bases between. CDR1 is SQVTM and CDR2 is ANQGSEA in the germline V gene. CDR3 size: 14 residues. CDR3 protein: CSVGGSQIGNTIYF. For the CDR3, the DNA is TGCAGCGTGGGAGGTTCTCAGATTGGAAACACCATATATTTT.

The chain recombines TRBV16 with TRBJ1-4, with a weak D call TRBD1 (5 bases). The CDR3 is 15 residues long. V shed 1 base and J shed 6 bases, with 12 bases lying between them. Looked up from germline, CDR1 is KGHSY and CDR2 is FQNENV. CDR3 nucleotide sequence: TGTGCCAGCAGCCAATTGGGCAGGGATTATGAAAAACTGTTTTTT. Protein product: CASSQLGRDYEKLFF.

This clone was found once. The V and J genes are TRBV28 and TRBJ2-7, with D tentatively TRBD2 (6 bases). Between the trimmed V and J ends, which lost 5 bases and 2 bases, there was a span of 16 bases. The germline V gene has CDR1 MDHEN and CDR2 SYDVKM. This CDR3 comprises 15 residues. CDR3 nucleotides: TGTGCCAGCAGTCGTTACTCCGGGACTGCCTACGAGCAGTACTTC. Translated, it gives CASSRYSGTAYEQYF.

CDR3 nucleotide sequence: TGTGCCAGCAGCGTAGAGGGGTACCAAGAGACCCAGTACTTC. Amino acids: CASSVEGYQETQYF. The rearrangement joins TRBV9 to TRBJ2-5; D possibly corresponds to TRBD1 (5 bases). CDR3 length: 14 residues. CDR1 is SGDLS and CDR2 is YYNGEE in the germline V gene. Trimming pared 0 bases from V and 0 bases from J, leaving 6 bases between.

V usage is TRBV12-2 and J usage is TRBJ1-1; no DNA check was done on the table's D call, TRBD1. TRBV12-2 is a documented pseudogene. This CDR3 is built from 14 residues. CDR3 amino acids: CASRKQGRNTEAFF. CDR3 DNA: TGTGCAAGTCGCAAACAGGGAAGGAACACTGAAGCTTTCTTT.

The rearrangement links TRBV7-8 to TRBJ2-5; D remains ambiguous. The germline V gene encodes CDR1 SGHVS and CDR2 FQNEAQ. Between the trimmed V and J ends, which lost 1 base and 4 bases, there was a span of 7 bases. CDR3 length: 13 amino acids. In DNA, the CDR3 is TGTGCCAGCAGCTTAGGGCACGGAGAGACCCAGTACTTC. Amino acids: CASSLGHGETQYF.

The chain couples TRBV28 to TRBJ1-2; 9 nucleotides match TRBD1. Germline trimming cut 5 bases from V and 12 bases from J; bases unmatched to any gene: 7. CDR1 is MDHEN and CDR2 is SYDVKM in the germline V gene. The CDR3 consists of 12 residues. Here the CDR3 reads CASSRDRVINTF. In DNA form, the CDR3 reads TGTGCCAGCAGTAGGGACAGGGTGATCAACACCTTC.

The chain couples TRBV6-5 to TRBJ1-5, with 9 positions matching TRBD1. The CDR3 sequence is 14 residues long. Unmatched junction bases numbered 12, after V lost 7 bases and J lost 11 bases. The V gene's germline CDR1 is MNHEY and CDR2 SVGAGI. The CDR3, as DNA: TGTGCCAGCACCCTGACAGGGGGAGACAGGGCCCAGCATTTT. Translated: CASTLTGGDRAQHF.